These T cell receptor beta chains were read from a single sample in a study of shared clonotypes between healthy human individuals. Profiling relied on immunoSEQ multiplex PCR, and the TCRdb table lists in-frame clones only, not all of them. This sample has about 1,500,000 clones, with about 96% found just once. The sample consisted of naive CD4+ T cells sorted from blood. Source of these receptors: a man aged 25 to 40 in good health. The CDR3 runs from the conserved cysteine through the conserved F or W. A D gene is named only where the DNA matches it firmly. Rows give clone size only sometimes, using once, few, many, or a class for an expanded clone.

D gene: NA
J gene: TRBJ2-2
V gene: TRBV27
clone size: NA
CDR3 DNA: TGTGCCAGCAGTCAAGCCTCCCAGGGGCGGGAGCTTTACCCACTAAACACCGGGGAGCTGTTTTTT
CDR3 protein: CASSQASQGRELYPLNTGELFF

D gene: TRBD2
J gene: TRBJ2-7
V gene: TRBV18
clone size: NA
CDR3 DNA: TGTGCCAGCTCACCAGAGGGAGGGGACCACGAGCAGTACTTC
CDR3 protein: CASSPEGGDHEQYF

D gene: NA
J gene: TRBJ2-7
V gene: TRBV12-2
clone size: NA
CDR3 DNA: TGTGCAAGTCGCTTACCTAGGCCGGGACGGACCTACGAGCAGTACTTC
CDR3 protein: CASRLPRPGRTYEQYF

D gene: TRBD1
J gene: TRBJ1-5
V gene: TRBV7-8
clone size: NA
CDR3 DNA: TGTGCCAGCAGCTTAGTTCCCCAGGGGGTTAATCAGCCCCAGCATTTT
CDR3 protein: CASSLVPQGVNQPQHF

D gene: NA
J gene: TRBJ2-2
V gene: TRBV29-1
clone size: NA
CDR3 DNA: TGCAGCGTTGTTGCGGGTACGACCGGGGAGCTGTTTTTT
CDR3 protein: CSVVAGTTGELFF

D gene: TRBD2
J gene: TRBJ2-3
V gene: TRBV7-3
clone size: NA
CDR3 DNA: TGTGCCAGCAGCTCCATGACTAGCTCAGATACGCAGTATTTT
CDR3 protein: CASSSMTSSDTQYF

D gene: NA
J gene: TRBJ2-3
V gene: TRBV28
clone size: NA
CDR3 DNA: TGTGCCAGCAGTAAACTCGGACAGAGCACAGATACGCAGTATTTT
CDR3 protein: CASSKLGQSTDTQYF

D gene: NA
J gene: TRBJ1-2
V gene: TRBV6-5
clone size: NA
CDR3 DNA: TGTGCCAGCAGTTACTCGAAAGGGGGGCGGGGCTACACCTTC
CDR3 protein: CASSYSKGGRGYTF

D gene: NA
J gene: TRBJ1-2
V gene: TRBV5-1
clone size: NA
CDR3 DNA: TGCGCCAGCAGCTACCGGGAGGGTGGGGATGGCTACACCTTC
CDR3 protein: CASSYREGGDGYTF

D gene: NA
J gene: TRBJ2-7
V gene: TRBV15
clone size: once
CDR3 DNA: TGTGCCACCAACCACGATCGGACCTCCTACGAGCAGTACTTC
CDR3 protein: CATNHDRTSYEQYF

D gene: NA
J gene: TRBJ2-1
V gene: TRBV6-5
clone size: once
CDR3 DNA: TGTGCCAGCAGTATACGGCCAGGGGACCACAATGAGCAGTTCTTC
CDR3 protein: CASSIRPGDHNEQFF

D gene: NA
J gene: TRBJ2-3
V gene: TRBV21-1
clone size: NA
CDR3 DNA: TGTGCCAGCAGCAAACAGCGGAGCACAGATACGCAGTATTTT
CDR3 protein: CASSKQRSTDTQYF

D gene: NA
J gene: TRBJ2-1
V gene: TRBV5-1
clone size: NA
CDR3 DNA: TGCGCCAGCAGCTTACGGGAGAGCTCCTACAATGAGCAGTTCTTC
CDR3 protein: CASSLRESSYNEQFF

D gene: NA
J gene: TRBJ2-7
V gene: TRBV7-9
clone size: NA
CDR3 DNA: TGTGCCAGCAGCTACCCTAGCGGAAGGGGGGACGAGCAGTACTTC
CDR3 protein: CASSYPSGRGDEQYF

D gene: NA
J gene: TRBJ2-7
V gene: TRBV28
clone size: NA
CDR3 DNA: TGTGCCAGCAGCTCCATGGACAGCCACGAGCAGTACTTC
CDR3 protein: CASSSMDSHEQYF

D gene: TRBD2
J gene: TRBJ2-3
V gene: TRBV5-6
clone size: NA
CDR3 DNA: TGTGCCAGCAGCAGAGGGACTATAGATACGCAGTATTTT
CDR3 protein: CASSRGTIDTQYF

D gene: TRBD2
J gene: TRBJ2-1
V gene: TRBV11-3
clone size: NA
CDR3 DNA: TGTGCCAGCAGCACAGGAGGGGCGGGAGAAAATGAGCAGTTCTTC
CDR3 protein: CASSTGGAGENEQFF

D gene: NA
J gene: TRBJ2-1
V gene: TRBV7-9
clone size: NA
CDR3 DNA: TGTGCCAGCACCCCCCTGAAAGGGGCAGGAAACAATGAGCAGTTCTTC
CDR3 protein: CASTPLKGAGNNEQFF

D gene: TRBD2
J gene: TRBJ2-7
V gene: TRBV30
clone size: NA
CDR3 DNA: TGTGCCTGGAGTGTCCTCCTAGCGGGAGGTTTTGGGTCCTACGAGCAGTACTTC
CDR3 protein: CAWSVLLAGGFGSYEQYF

D gene: NA
J gene: TRBJ2-2
V gene: TRBV6-1
clone size: NA
CDR3 DNA: TGTGCCAGCAGTGAAGTCGCTGGAATATACACCGGGGAGCTGTTTTTT
CDR3 protein: CASSEVAGIYTGELFF

D gene: NA
J gene: TRBJ2-3
V gene: TRBV4-3
clone size: NA
CDR3 DNA: TGCGCCAGCAGCCAAGTTATTAGCTTCACAGATACGCAGTATTTT
CDR3 protein: CASSQVISFTDTQYF

D gene: TRBD1
J gene: TRBJ2-7
V gene: TRBV10-3
clone size: NA
CDR3 DNA: TGTGCCATCAGTAGAACAGGGGAACCCTACGAGCAGTACTTC
CDR3 protein: CAISRTGEPYEQYF

D gene: NA
J gene: TRBJ2-7
V gene: TRBV18
clone size: NA
CDR3 DNA: TGTGCCAGCTCACAGGTCGGGGTGTTCGAGCAGTACTTC
CDR3 protein: CASSQVGVFEQYF

D gene: TRBD2
J gene: TRBJ2-1
V gene: TRBV4-1
clone size: NA
CDR3 DNA: TGCGCCAGCAGCCAACTAGCGGGCAGCTCCTACAATGAGCAGTTCTTC
CDR3 protein: CASSQLAGSSYNEQFF

D gene: NA
J gene: TRBJ1-1
V gene: TRBV29-1
clone size: NA
CDR3 DNA: TGCAGCGGCGGACCAGGGGACACTGAAGCTTTCTTT
CDR3 protein: CSGGPGDTEAFF

D gene: TRBD2
J gene: TRBJ2-7
V gene: TRBV28
clone size: NA
CDR3 DNA: TGTGCCAGCAGCTCACTAGCGGAGAGCTCCTACGAGCAGTACTTC
CDR3 protein: CASSSLAESSYEQYF

D gene: TRBD2
J gene: TRBJ2-5
V gene: TRBV2
clone size: NA
CDR3 DNA: TGTGCCAGCAGCGGACTAGCGGGACAAGAGACCCAGTACTTC
CDR3 protein: CASSGLAGQETQYF

D gene: TRBD1
J gene: TRBJ2-3
V gene: TRBV5-1
clone size: NA
CDR3 DNA: TGCGCCAGCAGCTTGTCAAGCAGGGGGGATACGCAGTATTTT
CDR3 protein: CASSLSSRGDTQYF

D gene: NA
J gene: TRBJ1-4
V gene: TRBV5-1
clone size: NA
CDR3 DNA: TGCGCCAGCAGCTTGAGCCAGGGGCTGGTAAATGAAAAACTGTTTTTT
CDR3 protein: CASSLSQGLVNEKLFF

D gene: NA
J gene: TRBJ2-7
V gene: TRBV15
clone size: NA
CDR3 DNA: TGTGCCACCAGCAGGGACGCCCCGGGGGCAATAGGCGAGCAGTACTTC
CDR3 protein: CATSRDAPGAIGEQYF

D gene: NA
J gene: TRBJ1-1
V gene: TRBV4-3
clone size: NA
CDR3 DNA: TGCGCCAGCAGCCAAGAATGGAGGGGCCTCGAAGCTTTCTTT
CDR3 protein: CASSQEWRGLEAFF

D gene: NA
J gene: TRBJ1-3
V gene: TRBV19
clone size: NA
CDR3 DNA: TGTGCCAGTAAGGGGGGAGGATCTGGAAACACCATATATTTT
CDR3 protein: CASKGGGSGNTIYF